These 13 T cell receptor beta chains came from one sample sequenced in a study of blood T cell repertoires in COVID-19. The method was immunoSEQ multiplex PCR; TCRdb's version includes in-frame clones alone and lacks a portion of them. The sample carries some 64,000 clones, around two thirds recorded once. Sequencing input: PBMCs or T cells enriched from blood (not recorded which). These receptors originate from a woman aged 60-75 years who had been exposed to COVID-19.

CDR3 sequence: CASSEFAGDNSPLHF. CDR3 DNA sequence: TGTGCCAGCAGTGAATTCGCAGGGGATAATTCACCCCTCCACTTT. The J gene is TRBJ1-6, the V gene TRBV25-1; D perhaps matches TRBD1 (6 bases). The length of the CDR3 is 15 residues. Trimming pared 1 base from V and 5 bases from J, leaving 9 bases between. From germline, CDR1 is MGHDK and CDR2 SYGVNS.

In DNA form, the CDR3 reads TGTGCCAGCAGCTTAAGGAGGGACCCGAGATATGGCTACACCTTC. Residues: CASSLRRDPRYGYTF. The chain recombines TRBV7-8 with TRBJ1-2; perhaps TRBD1 as D (5 bases). The CDR3 covers 15 residues. The V end lost 2 bases, the J end lost 5 bases, and 15 bases lay between the germline ends. CDR1 and CDR2 from the germline V gene are SGHVS and FQNEAQ.

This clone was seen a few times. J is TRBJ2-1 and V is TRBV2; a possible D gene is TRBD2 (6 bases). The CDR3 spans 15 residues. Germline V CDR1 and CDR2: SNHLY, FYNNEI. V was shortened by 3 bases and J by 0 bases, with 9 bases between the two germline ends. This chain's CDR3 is CASSDRGTSYNEQFF. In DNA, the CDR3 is TGTGCCAGCAGTGATCGGGGGACCTCCTACAATGAGCAGTTCTTC.

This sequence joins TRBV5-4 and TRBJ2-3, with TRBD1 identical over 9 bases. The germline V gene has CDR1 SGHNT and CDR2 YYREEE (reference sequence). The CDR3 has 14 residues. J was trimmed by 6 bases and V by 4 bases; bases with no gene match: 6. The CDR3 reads CASSTDRGADTQYF. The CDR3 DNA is TGTGCCAGCAGCACCGACAGGGGGGCGGATACGCAGTATTTT.

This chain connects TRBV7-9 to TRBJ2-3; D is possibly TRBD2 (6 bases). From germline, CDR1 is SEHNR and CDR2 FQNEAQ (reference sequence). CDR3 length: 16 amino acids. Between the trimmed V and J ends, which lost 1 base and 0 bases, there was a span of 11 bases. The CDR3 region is CASSLGGGGSTDTQYF. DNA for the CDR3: TGTGCCAGCAGCTTAGGAGGCGGAGGGAGCACAGATACGCAGTATTTT.

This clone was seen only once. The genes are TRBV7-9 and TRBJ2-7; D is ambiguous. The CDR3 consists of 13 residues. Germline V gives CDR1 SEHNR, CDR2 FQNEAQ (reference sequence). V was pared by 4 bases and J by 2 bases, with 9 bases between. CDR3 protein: CASSSSGAYEQYF. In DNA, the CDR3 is TGTGCCAGCAGCTCCTCCGGTGCCTACGAGCAGTACTTC.

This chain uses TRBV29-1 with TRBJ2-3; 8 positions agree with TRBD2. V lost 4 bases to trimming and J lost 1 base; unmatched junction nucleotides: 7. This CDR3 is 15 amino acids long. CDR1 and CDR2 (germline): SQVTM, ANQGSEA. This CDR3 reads CSVGLSSGGTDTQYF. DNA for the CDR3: TGCAGCGTTGGGTTAAGTAGCGGGGGCACAGATACGCAGTATTTT.

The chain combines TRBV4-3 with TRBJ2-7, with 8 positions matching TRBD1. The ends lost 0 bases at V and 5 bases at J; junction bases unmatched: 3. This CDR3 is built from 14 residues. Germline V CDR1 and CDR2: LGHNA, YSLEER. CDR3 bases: TGCGCCAGCAGCCAAGAGTCAGGGGGCCACGAGCAGTACTTC. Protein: CASSQESGGHEQYF.

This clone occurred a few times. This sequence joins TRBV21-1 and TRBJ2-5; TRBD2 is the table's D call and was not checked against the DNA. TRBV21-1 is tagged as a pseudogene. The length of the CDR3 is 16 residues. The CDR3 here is CASSPIADGSGETQYF. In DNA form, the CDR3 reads TGTGCCAGCAGCCCAATAGCTGATGGGAGTGGTGAGACCCAGTACTTC.

As DNA, the CDR3 is TGCAGCGTTGAAATCAGTAGGGGAGGGTCCGAGCAGTACTTC. Amino acid sequence: CSVEISRGGSEQYF. The rearrangement uses TRBV29-1 and TRBJ2-7, with 7 positions matching TRBD2. After removal of 2 bases from V and 6 bases from J, the junction contained 10 bases not matched to a gene. Germline loops: CDR1 SQVTM, CDR2 ANQGSEA. The CDR3 is made up of 14 amino acids.

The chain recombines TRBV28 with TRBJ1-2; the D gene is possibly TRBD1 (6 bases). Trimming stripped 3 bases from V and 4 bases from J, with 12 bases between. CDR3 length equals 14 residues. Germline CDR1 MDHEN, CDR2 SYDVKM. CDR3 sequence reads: CASSLGQTGYGYTF. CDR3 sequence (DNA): TGTGCCAGCAGTTTGGGTCAGACAGGCTATGGCTACACCTTC.

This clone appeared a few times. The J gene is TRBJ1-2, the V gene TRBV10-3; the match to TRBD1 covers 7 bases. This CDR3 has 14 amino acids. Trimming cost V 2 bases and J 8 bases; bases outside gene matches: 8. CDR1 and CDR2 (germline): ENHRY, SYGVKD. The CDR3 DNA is TGTGCCATCAGTGAGACAGGGGAGGTGGAAGGCTACACCTTC. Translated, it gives CAISETGEVEGYTF.

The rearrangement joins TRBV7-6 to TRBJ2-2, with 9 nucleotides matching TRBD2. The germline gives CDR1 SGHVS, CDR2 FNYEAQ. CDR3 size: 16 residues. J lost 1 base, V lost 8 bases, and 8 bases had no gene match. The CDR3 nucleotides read TGTGCCAGCGGAGGCGGGACTAGCAGGAACACCGGGGAGCTGTTTTTT. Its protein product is CASGGGTSRNTGELFF.